The 21 T cell receptor beta chains listed next were all sequenced from one sample in a study of blood T cell repertoires in COVID-19. The data were produced by immunoSEQ multiplex PCR, yet TCRdb's version contains in-frame clones alone and is incomplete. This sample has roughly 300,000 clones; around 87% occur once, and the top ten carry 5.3%. Sequencing input: PBMCs or T cells enriched from blood (not recorded which). These receptors were collected from a woman aged 30 to 39 who had recovered from COVID-19.

V gene TRBV11-2 combines with J gene TRBJ1-1, with TRBD1 matching 7 bases. V gave up 5 bases and J gave up 9 bases; unmatched junction bases: 6. CDR1 is SGHAT and CDR2 is FQNNGV in the germline V gene. The CDR3 has 12 amino acids. Here the CDR3 reads CASSDETGKAFF. The CDR3 region has the DNA TGTGCCAGCAGCGATGAGACAGGGAAAGCTTTCTTT.

The genes are TRBV30 and TRBJ2-5; 12 nucleotides agree with TRBD2. Per germline, CDR1 GTSNPN and CDR2 SVGIG (reference sequence). The CDR3 length is 14 residues. The junction had 4 bases not matched to a gene; V was cut back by 2 bases and J by 6 bases. CDR3 in amino acids: CAWSRTSGAQTQYF. The CDR3, as DNA: TGTGCCTGGAGTAGGACTAGCGGGGCCCAGACCCAGTACTTC.

The rearrangement links TRBV2 to TRBJ1-2, with 7 bases lining up with TRBD1. J was trimmed by 6 bases and V by 5 bases; bases with no gene match: 9. There are 14 residues in the CDR3. The germline V gene encodes CDR1 SNHLY and CDR2 FYNNEI. CDR3 amino acids: CASSPDRARHGYTF. The CDR3 DNA reads TGTGCCAGCAGTCCAGACAGGGCTAGGCATGGCTACACCTTC. The variable domain in full, with the rest retrieved from reference TRBV2 and TRBJ1-2, is EPEVTQTPSHQVTQMGQEVILRCVPISNHLYFYWYRQILGQKVEFLVSFYNNEISEKSEIFDDQFSVERPDGSNFTLKIRSTKLEDSAMYFCASSPDRARHGYTFGSGTRLTVV.

The genes are TRBV18 and TRBJ1-5, with a possible D match to TRBD1 (6 bases). The CDR3 is 14 residues long. Per germline, CDR1 KGHSH and CDR2 LQKENI. Trimming pared 3 bases from V and 7 bases from J, leaving 13 bases between. The DNA of the CDR3 is TGTGCCAGCTCACCCGGCGGGGGCCGGCAGCCCCAGCATTTT. Its translation is CASSPGGGRQPQHF.

This chain links TRBV7-6 with TRBJ1-4; TRBD1 matches 8 bases. The CDR3 runs to 15 residues. V trimming: 5 bases; J trimming: 3 bases; junction bases outside the gene matches: 5. Looked up from germline, CDR1 is SGHVS and CDR2 is FNYEAQ. CDR3 amino acids: CASSPNRGANEKLFF. CDR3 bases: TGTGCCAGCAGCCCAAACAGGGGGGCTAATGAAAAACTGTTTTTT.

The J gene is TRBJ2-2, the V gene TRBV27; no clear D. The ends were cut back, 5 bases at V and 0 bases at J, with 10 bases in the middle. The CDR3 spans 15 residues. Per the germline V gene, CDR1 is MNHEY and CDR2 is SMNVEV (reference sequence). The CDR3 reads CASSPLTSNTGELFF. Here the CDR3 DNA reads TGTGCCAGCAGTCCTCTGACTTCGAACACCGGGGAGCTGTTTTTT.

The table lists this clone with a few counts. The J gene is TRBJ2-2, the V gene TRBV2; no definite D call. CDR1 SNHLY and CDR2 FYNNEI come from the germline V gene. V lost 1 base and J lost 3, with 6 bases in between. The CDR3 runs to 14 residues. CDR3 sequence (DNA): TGTGCCAGCAGTGAAGACCACTACACCGGGGAGCTGTTTTTT. Residues: CASSEDHYTGELFF.

Note on this clone: Other DNA sequences within the sample encode an identical CDR3. J is TRBJ1-1 and V is TRBV3-1 (or the pseudogene TRBV3-2); D is unclear. Germline CDR1 and CDR2: LGHDT and YNNKEL (reference sequence). V lost 0 bases and J lost 1, with 9 bases in between. This CDR3 region has 15 residues. The CDR3 bases are TGTGCCAGCAGCCAAGATCTAGGAGGGAACACTGAAGCTTTCTTT. Its translation: CASSQDLGGNTEAFF.

V gene TRBV7-9 combines with J gene TRBJ2-1; possibly TRBD2 for D (7 bases). The CDR3 contains 15 residues. V lost 1 base and J 2 bases, leaving 9 bases between the germline ends. The V gene's germline CDR1 is SEHNR and CDR2 FQNEAQ (reference sequence). The CDR3 here is CASSLGRGPYNEQFF. The CDR3 DNA reads as TGTGCCAGCAGCTTAGGGCGGGGGCCCTACAATGAGCAGTTCTTC.

This chain joins TRBV28 and TRBJ1-5; D uncertain. Germline V gives CDR1 MDHEN, CDR2 SYDVKM. With 2 bases removed from V and 7 bases from J, the gap between germline ends came to 12 bases. The CDR3 sequence is 14 residues long. As DNA, the CDR3 is TGTGCCAGCAGTTTAAGGGTATCGGGGCAGCCCCAGCATTTT. Protein sequence: CASSLRVSGQPQHF.

The genes are TRBV5-1 and TRBJ2-1; 12 nucleotides agree with TRBD2. The CDR3 extends over 14 amino acids. Germline-derived CDR1 and CDR2 are SGHRS and YFSETQ. V shed 4 bases and J 9 bases; nucleotides not matched to a gene: 5. CDR3 DNA: TGCGCCAGCAGCCAGACTAGCGGGGGAGGTGAGCAGTTCTTC. It codes for CASSQTSGGGEQFF.

J is TRBJ2-7 and V is TRBV12-3 or TRBV12-4, with TRBD1 identical over 8 bases. The V gene end was trimmed by 6 bases and the J gene end by 3 bases; junction bases not matched to a gene: 4. CDR3 length: 13 residues. DNA for the CDR3: TGTGCCAGCAGCCACGGACAGGGCTACGAGCAGTACTTC. Its translation is CASSHGQGYEQYF.

This chain uses TRBV7-6 with TRBJ2-1; 8 nucleotides match TRBD2. Germline CDR1 and CDR2: SGHVS and FNYEAQ. Unmatched junction bases numbered 10, after V lost 5 bases and J lost 4 bases. The CDR3 is 16 residues long. DNA for the CDR3: TGTGCCAGCAGCCCCGCGGGCGGGGGGCCGTACAATGAGCAGTTCTTC. Its translation is CASSPAGGGPYNEQFF.

The chain recombines TRBV6-4 with TRBJ2-3; 7 bases map to TRBD2. CDR1 is MRHNA, CDR2 SNTAGT, per germline. The CDR3 has 20 amino acids. Trimming removed 4 bases from V and 1 base from J; junction bases left unmatched: 20. Here the CDR3 DNA reads TGTGCCAGCAGTGTCTTCGTGGGCCGTAGCGGGCCAGTAGGCACAGATACGCAGTATTTT. Encoded protein: CASSVFVGRSGPVGTDTQYF.

This clone was counted a single time. The V and J genes are TRBV10-3 and TRBJ2-7; 7 positions match TRBD2. This CDR3 spans 17 amino acids. J gave up 4 bases and V 0 bases, and 12 bases lay outside the gene matches. CDR1 is ENHRY and CDR2 is SYGVKD in the germline V gene. CDR3 in amino acids: CAISESYFVGEGYEQYF. CDR3 nucleotide sequence: TGTGCCATCAGTGAGTCGTATTTCGTGGGGGAGGGTTACGAGCAGTACTTC.

This clone was observed once. The genes are TRBV7-2 and TRBJ1-6, with unresolved D. Germline CDR1 and CDR2: SGHTA and FQGNSA. The CDR3 sequence is 13 residues long. Trimming took off 0 bases at V and 10 bases at J, with 7 bases between the two ends. CDR3 in DNA: TGTGCCAGCAGCTTAGCCCCTATGTCACCCCTCCACTTT. It specifies CASSLAPMSPLHF.

The V and J genes are TRBV5-8 and TRBJ1-2; no definite D call. CDR1 SGHTS and CDR2 YDEGEE come from the germline V gene. This CDR3 comprises 13 residues. V lost 7 bases and J 1 base, leaving 11 bases between the germline ends. This chain's CDR3 is CASRSGINYGYTF. The CDR3 DNA reads TGTGCCAGCCGGTCGGGGATTAACTATGGCTACACCTTC.

CDR3 loop: CASSLGTSGGRETQYF. CDR3 DNA: TGTGCCAGCAGCCTAGGGACTAGCGGGGGCAGGGAGACCCAGTACTTC. V and J are TRBV9 and TRBJ2-5, with 14 positions matching TRBD2. CDR3 size: 16 residues. Trimming at V came to 4 bases and at J to 5 bases, leaving 7 bases not matched to a gene. Germline V gene lookup returns CDR1 SGDLS and CDR2 YYNGEE.

The chain has TRBV7-3 and TRBJ2-5; 7 nucleotides align to TRBD1. The CDR3 has 13 amino acids. V trimming: 4 bases; J trimming: 7 bases; junction bases outside the gene matches: 6. Germline V gives CDR1 SGHTA, CDR2 FQGTGA. The CDR3 DNA reads as TGTGCCAGCAGCTCCAGGACAGGATCGACCCAGTACTTC. It specifies CASSSRTGSTQYF.

The rearrangement joins TRBV7-9 to TRBJ2-7; the match to TRBD1 covers 8 bases. Germline V gives CDR1 SEHNR, CDR2 FQNEAQ (reference sequence). V shed 4 bases and J 6 bases; nucleotides not matched to a gene: 5. The CDR3 covers 13 residues. Written as DNA, the CDR3 is TGTGCCAGCAGCTGGACAGGGTACGGCGAGCAGTACTTC. Protein: CASSWTGYGEQYF.

This chain connects TRBV6-5 to TRBJ2-7, with TRBD2 matching 15 bases. Germline CDR1 MNHEY, CDR2 SVGAGI. The length of the CDR3 is 14 residues. Trimming took 8 bases from V and 5 from J; bases not matched to a gene: 4. CDR3 residues: CASGLAGGRDEQYF. The DNA of the CDR3 is TGTGCCAGCGGACTAGCGGGGGGGAGGGACGAGCAGTACTTC.